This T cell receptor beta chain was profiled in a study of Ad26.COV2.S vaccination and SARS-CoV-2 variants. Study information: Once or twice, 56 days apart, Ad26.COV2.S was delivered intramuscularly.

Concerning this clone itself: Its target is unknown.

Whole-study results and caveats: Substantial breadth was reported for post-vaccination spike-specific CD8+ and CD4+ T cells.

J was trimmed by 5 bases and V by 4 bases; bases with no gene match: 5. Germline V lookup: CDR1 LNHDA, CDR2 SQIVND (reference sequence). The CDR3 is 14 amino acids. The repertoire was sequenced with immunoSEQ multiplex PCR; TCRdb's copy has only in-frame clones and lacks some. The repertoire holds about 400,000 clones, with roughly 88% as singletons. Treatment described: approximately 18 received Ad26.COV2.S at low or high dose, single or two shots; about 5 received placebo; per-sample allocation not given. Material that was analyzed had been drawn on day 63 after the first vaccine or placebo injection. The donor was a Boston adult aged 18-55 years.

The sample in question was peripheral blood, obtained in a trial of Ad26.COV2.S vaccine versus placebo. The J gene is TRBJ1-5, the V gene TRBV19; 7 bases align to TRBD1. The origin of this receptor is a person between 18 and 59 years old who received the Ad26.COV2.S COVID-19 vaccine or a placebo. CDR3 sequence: CASSTDRNYQPQHF. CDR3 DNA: TGTGCCAGTAGTACGGACAGGAACTATCAGCCCCAGCATTTT.